The 10 T cell receptor beta chains in this list originate from one sample, sequenced in a study of CD8+ T cells in alopecia areata. RNA was extracted and reverse transcribed into cDNA as the sequencing template. Repertoires were generated with immunoSEQ multiplex PCR, while TCRdb's copy carries only in-frame clones and drops some. This table has over 200,000 clones, around three fifths appearing once. Documented treatment: oral pan-JAK inhibitor, 5-10 mg twice daily. Sequenced here: CD4+ T cells sorted from blood, sampled at week 4, from a patient treated with tofacitinib. These receptors were obtained from a human donor with alopecia areata.

This chain links TRBV25-1 with TRBJ1-5; possible D gene TRBD1, 6 bases. Germline values: CDR1 MGHDK, CDR2 SYGVNS. This CDR3 comprises 14 residues. V gave up 5 bases and J gave up 3 bases, with 11 bases separating them. DNA of the CDR3: TGTGCCAGCAGTAACCGGGACATCAATCAGCCCCAGCATTTT. It yields the protein CASSNRDINQPQHF.

This clone was recorded many times. The V call is TRBV25-1, the J call TRBJ2-7; D uncertain. Trimming took 5 bases from V and 7 from J, leaving 9 bases between them. This CDR3 contains 11 residues. Per the germline V gene, CDR1 is MGHDK and CDR2 is SYGVNS. The CDR3: CASSTAAEQYF. CDR3 bases: TGTGCCAGCAGTACGGCGGCGGAGCAGTACTTC.

This clone was counted only a few times. V is TRBV9 and J is TRBJ2-7, with 10 nucleotides matching TRBD1. CDR3 size: 14 residues. Germline CDR1 reads SGDLS; CDR2 reads YYNGEE. J was trimmed by 3 bases and V by 3 bases; bases with no gene match: 3. The CDR3 spells CASSATGGIYEQYF. The CDR3 coding sequence is TGTGCCAGCAGCGCGACAGGGGGCATCTACGAGCAGTACTTC. Full variable domain (missing parts from reference TRBV9 and TRBJ2-7): DSGVTQTPKHLITATGQRVTLRCSPRSGDLSVYWYQQSLDQGLQFLIQYYNGEERAKGNILERFSAQQFPDLHSELNLSSLELGDSALYFCASSATGGIYEQYFGPGTRLTVT.

In regard to this clone: This CDR3 is also generated by other DNA sequences in the sample. This chain connects TRBV9 to TRBJ2-6; D gene unclear. This CDR3 has 14 residues. Trimming took 7 bases from V and 0 from J, leaving 8 bases between them. Germline V gives CDR1 SGDLS, CDR2 YYNGEE. In nucleotides, the CDR3 is TGTGCCAGCTCCTTGAGCTCTGGGGCCAACGTCCTGACTTTC. This encodes CASSLSSGANVLTF.

V gene TRBV5-6 combines with J gene TRBJ1-4; TRBD1 matches at 8 bases. Germline CDR1 and CDR2: SGHDT and YYEEEE. V was pared by 4 bases and J by 11 bases, with 7 bases of the junction left unmatched. The CDR3 sequence is 13 residues long. This CDR3 reads CASSTDRAGKLFF. The CDR3 DNA is TGTGCCAGCAGCACGGACAGGGCTGGGAAACTGTTTTTT.

Comments on this clone: One base away lies a much larger clone, so this may be a sequencing read error. The chain recombines TRBV7-9 with TRBJ2-5, with D unclear. Per germline, CDR1 SEHNR and CDR2 FQNEAQ (reference sequence). V lost 4 bases, J lost 5 bases, and 5 bases lay in between. This CDR3 has 11 amino acids. The CDR3 reads CASSSRETQYF. The CDR3 DNA sequence: TGTGCCAGCAGCTCGAGGGAGACCCAGTACTTC. Combining the CDR3 with reference TRBV7-9 and TRBJ2-5 gives the whole variable domain DTGVSQNPRHKITKRGQNVTFRCDPISEHNRLYWYRQTLGQGPEFLTYFQNEAQLEKSRLLSDRFSAERPKGSFSTLEIQRTEQGDSAMYLCASSSRETQYFGPGTRLLVL.

The CDR3 DNA is TGTGCCAGCTCACCGAGCAGAGGGAATCAGCCCCAGCATTTT. Protein sequence: CASSPSRGNQPQHF. This rearrangement joins TRBV18 to TRBJ1-5; no firm D call. Trimming cost V 3 bases and J 4 bases, with 10 bases left between them. The CDR3 consists of 14 residues. The germline V gene encodes CDR1 KGHSH and CDR2 LQKENI. Supplemented by reference TRBV18 and TRBJ1-5, the full variable domain reads NAGVMQNPRHLVRRRGQEARLRCSPMKGHSHVYWYRQLPEEGLKFMVYLQKENIIDESGMPKERFSAEFPKEGPSILRIQQVVRGDSAAYFCASSPSRGNQPQHFGDGTRLSIL.

The genes are TRBV29-1 and TRBJ2-7, with 7 nucleotides matching TRBD1. V shed 5 bases, J shed 0 bases, and the junction held 4 bases outside the gene matches. CDR1 is SQVTM and CDR2 is ANQGSEA in the germline V gene. The CDR3 sequence is 13 residues long. CDR3 amino acids: CSVKGQYSYEQYF. DNA of the CDR3: TGCAGCGTTAAGGGACAGTACTCCTACGAGCAGTACTTC.

This clone was seen a few times. The chain uses TRBV5-1 and TRBJ2-7; 10 bases map to TRBD2. The V segment lost 0 bases and the J segment 9 bases; nucleotides outside the gene matches: 9. In germline, CDR1 is SGHRS, CDR2 YFSETQ. CDR3 size: 15 residues. The CDR3 coding sequence is TGCGCCAGCAGCTTGGGGACTAGCGGCGAAGTAGGGCAGTACTTC. Translating gives CASSLGTSGEVGQYF.

V and J are TRBV5-5 and TRBJ2-3, with D tentatively TRBD1 or TRBD2 (6 bases each). CDR1 and CDR2 (germline): SGHKS, YYEKEE (reference sequence). V was trimmed by 5 bases and J by 2 bases, leaving 15 bases between them. This CDR3 is built from 15 residues. The CDR3 bases are TGTGCCAGCAGGCTGGGGGGCAGATTCACAGATACGCAGTATTTT. This encodes CASRLGGRFTDTQYF.